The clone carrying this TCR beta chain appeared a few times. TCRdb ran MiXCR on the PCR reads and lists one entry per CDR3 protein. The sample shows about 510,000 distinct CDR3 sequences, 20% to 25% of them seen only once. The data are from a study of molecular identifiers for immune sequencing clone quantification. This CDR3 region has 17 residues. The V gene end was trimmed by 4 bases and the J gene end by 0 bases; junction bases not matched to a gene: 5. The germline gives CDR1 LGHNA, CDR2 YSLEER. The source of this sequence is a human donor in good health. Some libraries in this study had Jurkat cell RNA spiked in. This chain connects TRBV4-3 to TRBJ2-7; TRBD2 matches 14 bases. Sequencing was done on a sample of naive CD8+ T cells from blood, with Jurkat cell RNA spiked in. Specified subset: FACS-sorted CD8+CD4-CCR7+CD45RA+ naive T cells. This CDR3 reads CASSPKGTSGSSYEQYF. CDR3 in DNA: TGCGCCAGCAGCCCCAAAGGGACTAGCGGGAGCTCCTACGAGCAGTACTTC.